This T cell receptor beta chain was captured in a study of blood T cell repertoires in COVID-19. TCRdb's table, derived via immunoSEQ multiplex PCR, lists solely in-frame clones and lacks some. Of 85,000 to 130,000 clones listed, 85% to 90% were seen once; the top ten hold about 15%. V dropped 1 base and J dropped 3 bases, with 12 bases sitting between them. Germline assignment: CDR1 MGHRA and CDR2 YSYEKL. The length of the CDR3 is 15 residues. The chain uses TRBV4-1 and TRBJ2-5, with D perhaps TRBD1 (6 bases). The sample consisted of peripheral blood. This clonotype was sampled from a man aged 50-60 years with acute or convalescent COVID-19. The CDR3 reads CASSQAGQRKETQYF. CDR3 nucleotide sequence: TGCGCCAGCAGCCAAGCAGGACAGCGAAAAGAGACCCAGTACTTC.